One and the same sample provided the 29 T cell receptor beta chains below, sequenced in a study of blood T cell repertoires in COVID-19. Clones were read by immunoSEQ multiplex PCR, and TCRdb kept only the in-frame ones, dropping some. Of 45,000 to 65,000 clones detected, 70% to 85% appear once; the ten largest clones hold around 3.5%. Sequencing used peripheral blood. All receptors come from a man aged 55 to 69 with acute or convalescent COVID-19.

This sequence joins TRBV27 and TRBJ2-1; 9 nucleotides agree with TRBD1. Germline trimming cut 3 bases from V and 8 bases from J; bases unmatched to any gene: 5. The CDR3 sequence is 14 residues long. The germline V gene has CDR1 MNHEY and CDR2 SMNVEV (reference sequence). CDR3 sequence reads: CASSLGQGIDEQFF. The CDR3 DNA follows: TGTGCCAGCAGTTTGGGACAGGGTATCGATGAGCAGTTCTTC.

V gene TRBV21-1 combines with J gene TRBJ1-3. TRBV21-1 is a listed pseudogene. The CDR3 runs to 15 residues. The CDR3: CASSGTAVSGNTIYF. Here the CDR3 DNA reads TGTGCCAGCAGCGGAACGGCGGTCTCTGGAAACACCATATATTTT.

This chain links TRBV18 with TRBJ1-4, with 10 positions matching TRBD1. After removal of 2 bases from V and 8 bases from J, the junction contained 5 bases not matched to a gene. The CDR3 loop spans 15 amino acids. Germline V gene sequence: CDR1 KGHSH, CDR2 LQKENI. The CDR3 sequence: CASSPRTGGKEKLFF. In nucleotides, the CDR3 is TGTGCCAGCTCACCAAGGACAGGGGGGAAGGAAAAACTGTTTTTT.

The J gene is TRBJ2-1, the V gene TRBV28; TRBD1 agrees at 9 bases. The V gene's germline CDR1 is MDHEN and CDR2 SYDVKM. V was clipped by 10 bases and J by 4 bases; unmatched bases: 5. The CDR3 has 13 residues. CDR3 amino acids: CATWDRDYNEQFF. Here the CDR3 DNA reads TGTGCCACCTGGGACAGGGATTACAATGAGCAGTTCTTC.

J is TRBJ2-3 and V is TRBV2, with TRBD1 matching over 9 bases. Germline V gene data show CDR1 as SNHLY and CDR2 as FYNNEI. Trimming removed 6 bases from V and 1 base from J; junction bases left unmatched: 8. This CDR3 spans 16 amino acids. The CDR3 here is CASRPTGGGGTDTQYF. The CDR3 nucleotides read TGTGCCAGCAGGCCCACAGGGGGCGGGGGCACAGATACGCAGTATTTT.

This clone was seen once. The rearrangement links TRBV29-1 to TRBJ2-1, with TRBD1 matching over 10 bases. This CDR3 has 14 residues. The trim removed 3 bases at V and 5 bases at J, leaving 4 bases unmatched. Germline CDR1 reads SQVTM; CDR2 reads ANQGSEA. For the CDR3, the DNA is TGCAGCGTTGACCGAGGGACAGGGGACAATGAGCAGTTCTTC. It specifies CSVDRGTGDNEQFF.

CDR3 region: CSVELAGAIETQYF. Written as DNA, the CDR3 is TGCAGCGTTGAACTAGCGGGGGCCATCGAGACCCAGTACTTC. The V and J genes are TRBV29-1 and TRBJ2-5, with 10 bases matching TRBD2. Trimming cost V 2 bases and J 5 bases; bases outside gene matches: 5. Germline values: CDR1 SQVTM, CDR2 ANQGSEA. The CDR3 contains 14 residues.

This sequence joins TRBV24-1 and TRBJ2-2, with D unresolved. V lost 7 bases to trimming and J lost 8 bases, with 13 bases between them. The CDR3 covers 13 residues. The germline CDR1 and CDR2 sequences are KGHDR and SFDVKD. CDR3 amino acids: CATRADGWGELFF. The DNA for the CDR3 is TGTGCCACCAGAGCCGACGGGTGGGGGGAGCTGTTTTTT.

The CDR3 sequence is CASRGRQGGRSPLHF. Here the CDR3 DNA reads TGTGCCAGCAGGGGAAGACAGGGGGGGCGTTCACCCCTCCACTTT. The gene calls are TRBV6-5 and TRBJ1-6, with 9 nucleotides matching TRBD1. Germline V lookup: CDR1 MNHEY, CDR2 SVGAGI. After removal of 6 bases from V and 9 bases from J, the junction contained 9 bases not matched to a gene. The CDR3 runs to 15 residues.

The V call is TRBV5-6, the J call TRBJ2-7; 9 bases align to TRBD1. V dropped 3 bases and J dropped 4; count of bases not matched to a gene: 14. Germline V gives CDR1 SGHDT, CDR2 YYEEEE. The CDR3 has 17 residues. The CDR3 reads CASSWRGQGIGLYEQYF. In nucleotides, the CDR3 is TGTGCCAGCAGCTGGAGGGGACAGGGAATCGGGTTATACGAGCAGTACTTC.

The J gene is TRBJ1-6, the V gene TRBV5-1; 7 nucleotides align to TRBD1. J lost 5 bases, V lost 3 bases, and 2 bases had no gene match. The germline CDR1 and CDR2 sequences are SGHRS and YFSETQ. CDR3 length equals 14 residues. For the CDR3, the DNA is TGCGCCAGCAGCTGGGACAGCAATAATTCACCCCTCCACTTT. Encoded protein: CASSWDSNNSPLHF.

The chain carries TRBV5-1 and TRBJ2-3; D is possibly TRBD2 (6 bases). This CDR3 spans 17 amino acids. Trimming shortened V by 3 bases and J by 4 bases, and 21 bases separated the two germline ends. Germline V lookup: CDR1 SGHRS, CDR2 YFSETQ. As DNA, the CDR3 is TGCGCCAGCAGCTGGCAAAAGACAGTGGGGGGTGCAGATACGCAGTATTTT. The encoded protein is CASSWQKTVGGADTQYF.

The chain carries TRBV5-5 and TRBJ2-1; 8 bases are a match to TRBD1. The V gene's germline CDR1 is SGHKS and CDR2 YYEKEE (reference sequence). The ends lost 0 bases at V and 3 bases at J; junction bases unmatched: 5. The CDR3 consists of 16 residues. This CDR3 is CASSLDRGIDYNEQFF. The CDR3 coding sequence is TGTGCCAGCAGCTTGGACAGGGGGATCGACTACAATGAGCAGTTCTTC.

The V gene is TRBV14, the J gene TRBJ1-1; D remains unclear. The CDR3 extends over 16 amino acids. V was cut by 4 bases and J by 1 base, with 16 bases left in between. Looked up from germline, CDR1 is SGHDN and CDR2 is FVKESK. As DNA, the CDR3 is TGTGCCAGCAGCCCCTCCGGCCGGGGAACGAACACTGAAGCTTTCTTT. Residues: CASSPSGRGTNTEAFF.

This clone has only one observation. The chain employs TRBV21-1 and TRBJ2-1; the table assigns TRBD1, which was not confirmed against the DNA. TRBV21-1 is a recognized pseudogene. The CDR3 extends over 15 amino acids. The DNA for the CDR3 is TGTGCCAGCAGCAAAGCAAAGGGGCCAATCAATGAGCAGTTCTTC. Amino acid sequence: CASSKAKGPINEQFF.

The chain links TRBV6-5 to TRBJ1-2, with D perhaps matching TRBD1 (5 bases). CDR1 MNHEY and CDR2 SVGAGI come from the germline V gene. V lost 7 bases and J 5 bases, leaving 8 bases between the germline ends. The CDR3 spans 11 residues. This CDR3 reads CASTKGYGYTF. As DNA, the CDR3 is TGTGCCAGCACCAAGGGGTATGGCTACACCTTC.

This clone has only one observation. The V call is TRBV5-5, the J call TRBJ1-6; possible D gene TRBD1, 6 bases. Germline V CDR1 and CDR2: SGHKS, YYEKEE (reference sequence). CDR3 length: 15 residues. Trimming cost V 4 bases and J 10 bases, with 18 bases left between them. The CDR3 loop is CASSVQGGALSPLHF. The CDR3 nucleotides are TGTGCCAGCAGCGTACAAGGGGGGGCCTTATCACCCCTCCACTTT.

This clone was recorded many times. The chain is built from TRBV12-3 or TRBV12-4 and TRBJ2-7, with unresolved D. The CDR3 length is 13 residues. V lost 2 bases and J lost 5, with 10 bases in between. CDR3 sequence (DNA): TGTGCCAGCAGTTTACAACAGATCAACGAGCAGTACTTC. It is translated as CASSLQQINEQYF.

The rearrangement uses TRBV7-2 and TRBJ1-4, with a weak D call TRBD1 (5 bases). This CDR3 is 13 amino acids long. The V gene's germline CDR1 is SGHTA and CDR2 FQGNSA. V gave up 4 bases and J gave up 16 bases, with 19 bases separating them. This CDR3 is CASSSYDQGFQFF. In DNA, the CDR3 is TGTGCCAGCAGCTCGTATGACCAGGGATTTCAGTTTTTT.

The chain combines TRBV4-2 with TRBJ2-5; 12 bases map to TRBD2. V dropped 0 bases and J dropped 4; count of bases not matched to a gene: 3. The CDR3 loop spans 16 amino acids. Per germline, CDR1 LGHNA and CDR2 YNFKEQ. CDR3 region: CASSQERTSGVETQYF. The CDR3 DNA is TGTGCCAGCAGCCAAGAAAGGACTAGCGGGGTAGAGACCCAGTACTTC.

As DNA, the CDR3 is TGTGCCTTTGGGACAGGGAGGACTGAAGCTTTCTTT. Encoded protein: CAFGTGRTEAFF. This rearrangement joins TRBV30 to TRBJ1-1; 9 bases are shared with TRBD1. Germline assignment: CDR1 GTSNPN and CDR2 SVGIG (reference sequence). V trimming: 7 bases; J trimming: 5 bases; junction bases outside the gene matches: 5. This CDR3 contains 12 residues.

This chain links TRBV6-5 with TRBJ1-2; 8 bases are shared with TRBD1. The trim removed 6 bases at V and 4 bases at J, leaving 7 bases unmatched. CDR3 size: 14 residues. Germline loops: CDR1 MNHEY, CDR2 SVGAGI. CDR3 sequence: CASSFGQGGYGYTF. The CDR3 coding sequence is TGTGCCAGCAGCTTTGGACAGGGTGGCTATGGCTACACCTTC.

V and J are TRBV20-1 and TRBJ2-1; 9 nucleotides align to TRBD2. CDR3 length equals 16 residues. V was clipped by 3 bases and J by 6 bases; unmatched bases: 12. Germline V gene sequence: CDR1 DFQATT, CDR2 SNEGSKA (reference sequence). CDR3 in amino acids: CSASKLLGLAINEQFF. Written as DNA, the CDR3 is TGCAGTGCTAGTAAGCTGTTGGGACTAGCAATCAATGAGCAGTTCTTC.

The chain employs TRBV27 and TRBJ2-1; 8 bases map to TRBD2. CDR1 is MNHEY, CDR2 SMNVEV, per germline (reference sequence). Losses at the gene ends were 5 bases for V and 8 bases for J; bases not matched to a gene: 5. The CDR3 totals 13 residues. CDR3 nucleotide sequence: TGTGCCAGCAGTCTTCGGGGGGGCCATGAGCAGTTCTTC. It translates to CASSLRGGHEQFF.

The rearrangement uses TRBV2 and TRBJ2-5; perhaps TRBD2 as D (6 bases). The CDR3 runs to 16 residues. Trimming took 9 bases from V and 5 from J, leaving 25 bases between them. The germline V gene encodes CDR1 SNHLY and CDR2 FYNNEI. The DNA of the CDR3 is TGTGCCAGGTGGCGGGGCTCGGGGGTTGGTCGGGAGACCCAGTACTTC. This encodes CARWRGSGVGRETQYF.

This rearrangement joins TRBV27 to TRBJ2-1; TRBD2 is a possible D gene (5 bases). Germline V CDR1 and CDR2: MNHEY, SMNVEV (reference sequence). The CDR3 is 14 residues long. V lost 8 bases and J lost 6, with 17 bases in between. The CDR3 DNA reads as TGTGCCAGCGGAAGCGGTTGGGAACCCAATGAGCAGTTCTTC. It translates to CASGSGWEPNEQFF.

The CDR3 nucleotides read TGTGCCAGCAGCTTAGGACAGAACACTGAAGCTTTCTTT. This encodes CASSLGQNTEAFF. The chain uses TRBV11-1 and TRBJ1-1; no firm D call. Germline V lookup: CDR1 SGHAT, CDR2 FQDESV (reference sequence). Trimming removed 1 base from V and 1 base from J, with 4 bases in between. The CDR3 runs 13 residues. The whole variable domain, filled in from reference TRBV11-1 and TRBJ1-1, reads EAEVAQSPRYKITEKSQAVAFWCDPISGHATLYWYRQILGQGPELLVQFQDESVVDDSQLPKDRFSAERLKGVDSTLKIQPAELGDSAMYLCASSLGQNTEAFFGQGTRLTVV.

The V and J genes are TRBV6-5 and TRBJ1-6; D is unresolved. The germline V gene has CDR1 MNHEY and CDR2 SVGAGI. The CDR3 loop spans 12 amino acids. V gave up 7 bases and J gave up 3 bases, with 4 bases separating them. CDR3 amino acids: CASNGYNSPLHF. The CDR3 bases are TGTGCCAGCAACGGCTATAATTCACCCCTCCACTTT.

The genes are TRBV15 and TRBJ1-2; 7 positions match TRBD1. Germline CDR1 LNHNV, CDR2 YYDKDF (reference sequence). Trimming at V came to 5 bases and at J to 5 bases, leaving 8 bases not matched to a gene. This CDR3 has 14 amino acids. The CDR3 loop reads CATSGFSGGYGYTF. DNA for the CDR3: TGTGCCACCAGCGGATTTTCAGGGGGATATGGCTACACCTTC.